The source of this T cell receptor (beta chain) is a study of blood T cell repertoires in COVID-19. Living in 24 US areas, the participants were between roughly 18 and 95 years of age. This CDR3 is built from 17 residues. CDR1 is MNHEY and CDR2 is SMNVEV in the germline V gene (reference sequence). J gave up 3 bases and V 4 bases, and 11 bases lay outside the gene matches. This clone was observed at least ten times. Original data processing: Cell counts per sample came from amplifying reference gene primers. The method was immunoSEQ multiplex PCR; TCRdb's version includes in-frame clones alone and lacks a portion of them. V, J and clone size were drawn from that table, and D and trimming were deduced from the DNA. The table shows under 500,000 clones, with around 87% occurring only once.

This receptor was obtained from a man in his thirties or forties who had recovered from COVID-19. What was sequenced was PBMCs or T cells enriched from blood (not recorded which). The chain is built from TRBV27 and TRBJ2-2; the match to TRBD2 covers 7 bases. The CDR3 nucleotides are TGTGCCAGCAGTTCGTCTAGCGGAAGAAGCTACACCGGGGAGCTGTTTTTT. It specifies CASSSSSGRSYTGELFF.